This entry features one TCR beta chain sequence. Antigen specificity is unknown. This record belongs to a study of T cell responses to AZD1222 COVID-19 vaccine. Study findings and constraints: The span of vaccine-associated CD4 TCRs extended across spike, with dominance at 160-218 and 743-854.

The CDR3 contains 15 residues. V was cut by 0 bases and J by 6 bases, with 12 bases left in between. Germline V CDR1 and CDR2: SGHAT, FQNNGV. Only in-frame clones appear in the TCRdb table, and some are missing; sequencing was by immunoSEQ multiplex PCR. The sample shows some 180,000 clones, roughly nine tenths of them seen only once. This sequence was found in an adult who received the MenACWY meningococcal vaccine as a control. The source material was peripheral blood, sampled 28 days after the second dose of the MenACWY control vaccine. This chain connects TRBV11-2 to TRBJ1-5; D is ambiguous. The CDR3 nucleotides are TGTGCCAGCAGCTTAGATCGGACCGTAGTTCAGCCCCAGCATTTT. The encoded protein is CASSLDRTVVQPQHF. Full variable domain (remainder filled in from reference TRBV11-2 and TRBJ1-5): EAGVAQSPRYKIIEKRQSVAFWCNPISGHATLYWYQQILGQGPKLLIQFQNNGVVDDSQLPKDRFSAERLKGVDSTLKIQPAKLEDSAVYLCASSLDRTVVQPQHFGDGTRLSIL.